The clone carrying this TCR beta chain is a singleton in its sample. These data belong to a study of blood T cell repertoires in COVID-19. Germline V gene data show CDR1 as ENHRY and CDR2 as SYGVKD. The CDR3 loop spans 15 amino acids. Trimming removed 3 bases from V and 5 bases from J, with 16 bases in between. TCRdb keeps only in-frame clones here, not all; method: immunoSEQ multiplex PCR. Of 350,000 to 550,000 clones listed, roughly nine tenths are singletons. The chain uses TRBV10-3 and TRBJ1-2; D possibly corresponds to TRBD1 (6 bases). The TCR comes from a man aged 25-45 years who had recovered from COVID-19. Specimen: PBMCs or T cells enriched from blood (not recorded which). The CDR3 bases are TGTGCCATCAGTGAAATAACCGGGACACGGTATGGCTACACCTTC. Its protein is CAISEITGTRYGYTF.